This TCR beta chain is from a study of T cell repertoires in cytomegalovirus infection. TCRdb ran MiXCR on the reads and lists one entry per CDR3 protein. The top ten clones hold roughly an eighth of a sample with about 450,000 distinct CDR3 sequences, 31% of them seen once. The table lists this clonotype with a few counts. The TCR sequence derives from a human donor in good health (CMV status not recorded). Some clones in this sample may be carry-over from other donors' samples. The specimen was PBMCs.

CDR3 in amino acids: CASSSTTGLAHTDTQYF. The CDR3 nucleotides read TGTGCCAGCAGCTCCACAACGGGACTTGCTCACACAGATACGCAGTATTTT. The chain couples TRBV7-6 to TRBJ2-3; D possibly corresponds to TRBD2 (6 bases). This CDR3 spans 17 amino acids. V gave up 4 bases and J gave up 2 bases, with 19 bases separating them. Germline V gene sequence: CDR1 SGHVS, CDR2 FNYEAQ.